The next 11 T cell receptor beta chains were all read from a single sample in a study of shared clonotypes between healthy human individuals. Produced via immunoSEQ multiplex PCR; TCRdb's table is partial and in-frame only. The table shows a few million clones, with approximately 94% occurring only once. Sequencing was carried out using naive CD4+ T cells sorted from blood. The sample's subset: CD45RA+ positively selected. Every receptor here comes from a man younger than 30 in good health.

V usage is TRBV7-9 and J usage is TRBJ2-5; 11 nucleotides agree with TRBD1. The CDR3 is 16 amino acids. J gave up 6 bases and V 5 bases, and 11 bases lay outside the gene matches. Germline V gives CDR1 SEHNR, CDR2 FQNEAQ (reference sequence). CDR3 residues: CASSSGQGAIRQTQYF. Written as DNA, the CDR3 is TGTGCCAGCAGCAGTGGACAGGGGGCGATCCGGCAGACCCAGTACTTC. Combining the CDR3 with reference TRBV7-9 and TRBJ2-5 gives the whole variable domain DTGVSQNPRHKITKRGQNVTFRCDPISEHNRLYWYRQTLGQGPEFLTYFQNEAQLEKSRLLSDRFSAERPKGSFSTLEIQRTEQGDSAMYLCASSSGQGAIRQTQYFGPGTRLLVL.

This clone was counted a few times. The chain uses TRBV18 and TRBJ1-6; tentatively, D is TRBD1 (5 bases). The CDR3 spans 15 residues. CDR1 and CDR2 (germline): KGHSH, LQKENI. Between the trimmed V and J ends, which lost 8 bases and 7 bases, there was a span of 18 bases. CDR3 residues: CASHRGAGYNSPLHF. In DNA, the CDR3 is TGTGCCAGCCACCGAGGGGCAGGGTACAATTCACCCCTCCACTTT.

This rearrangement joins TRBV11-1 to TRBJ1-1; 7 bases line up with TRBD1. Germline V gene lookup returns CDR1 SGHAT and CDR2 FQDESV (reference sequence). V shed 6 bases and J 1 base; nucleotides not matched to a gene: 5. The CDR3 covers 14 residues. The CDR3 reads CASRLNRGNTEAFF. As DNA, the CDR3 is TGTGCCAGCAGGTTAAACAGGGGGAACACTGAAGCTTTCTTT.

This CDR3 is CASSSRDRGNSYEQYF. The CDR3 coding sequence is TGTGCCAGCAGTTCCCGGGACAGGGGAAATTCCTACGAGCAGTACTTC. The chain is built from TRBV2 and TRBJ2-7; 10 nucleotides agree with TRBD1. The CDR3 totals 16 residues. V lost 5 bases and J lost 1; bases outside the gene matches: 8. Germline values: CDR1 SNHLY, CDR2 FYNNEI.

This clone has only a few counts. Other DNA sequences from this sample encode an identical CDR3 as well. The rearrangement uses TRBV18 and TRBJ2-7, with 10 bases that match TRBD2. The CDR3 spans 14 residues. Looked up from germline, CDR1 is KGHSH and CDR2 is LQKENI. After removal of 3 bases from V and 6 bases from J, the junction contained 5 bases not matched to a gene. The CDR3 DNA reads as TGTGCCAGCTCACCTCTAGCGGGAGAGGGCGAGCAGTACTTC. Its translation: CASSPLAGEGEQYF.

V and J are TRBV7-8 and TRBJ2-2; 8 bases are shared with TRBD2. V lost 4 bases and J lost 1; bases outside the gene matches: 2. The CDR3 consists of 15 residues. Germline V gene sequence: CDR1 SGHVS, CDR2 FQNEAQ. The CDR3 nucleotides read TGTGCCAGCAGCTCCCTAGCGGGGAACACCGGGGAGCTGTTTTTT. Its protein is CASSSLAGNTGELFF.

This sequence joins TRBV29-1 and TRBJ2-4; TRBD1 matches 7 bases. Germline V lookup: CDR1 SQVTM, CDR2 ANQGSEA. V shed 5 bases, J shed 6 bases, and the junction held 4 bases outside the gene matches. There are 12 residues in the CDR3. DNA for the CDR3: TGCAGCGTTTTCCCAGGGGGAAACATTCAGTACTTC. Its translation is CSVFPGGNIQYF.

This chain links TRBV7-9 with TRBJ1-4, with D possibly matching TRBD1 (5 bases). This CDR3 spans 15 amino acids. Germline values: CDR1 SEHNR, CDR2 FQNEAQ (reference sequence). V was shortened by 2 bases and J by 2 bases, with 9 bases between the two germline ends. In DNA, the CDR3 is TGTGCCAGCAGCTTAAGCGGGGCCACTAATGAAAAACTGTTTTTT. It encodes CASSLSGATNEKLFF.

This chain joins TRBV5-1 and TRBJ2-3; the D gene is possibly TRBD1 (6 bases). V dropped 0 bases and J dropped 6 bases, with 8 bases sitting between them. The CDR3 has 13 amino acids. CDR1 is SGHRS, CDR2 YFSETQ, per germline. In DNA form, the CDR3 reads TGCGCCAGCAGCTTGGCCCAGGGGGATACGCAGTATTTT. As protein: CASSLAQGDTQYF. The variable domain in full, with the rest retrieved from reference TRBV5-1 and TRBJ2-3, is KAGVTQTPRYLIKTRGQQVTLSCSPISGHRSVSWYQQTPGQGLQFLFEYFSETQRNKGNFPGRFSGRQFSNSRSEMNVSTLELGDSALYLCASSLAQGDTQYFGPGTRLTVL.

The CDR3 sequence is CASSPPGGSYNEQFF. For the CDR3, the DNA is TGTGCCAGCAGCCCCCCAGGGGGGTCCTACAATGAGCAGTTCTTC. The gene calls are TRBV7-3 and TRBJ2-1; the D gene is possibly TRBD1 (7 bases). Trimming cost V 5 bases and J 1 base, with 12 bases left between them. Germline CDR1 SGHTA, CDR2 FQGTGA. This CDR3 is 15 amino acids long.

To note about this clone: Other DNA sequences in the same sample also yield this CDR3. This rearrangement joins TRBV20-1 to TRBJ2-5, with D hard to call. The CDR3 contains 10 residues. Germline CDR1 and CDR2: DFQATT and SNEGSKA (reference sequence). V lost 6 bases to trimming and J lost 3 bases, with 5 bases between them. The CDR3 reads CSAGKETQYF. The CDR3 bases are TGCAGTGCCGGAAAAGAGACCCAGTACTTC.